This TCR beta chain was recovered during a study of blood T cell repertoires in COVID-19. For the study at large: Both acute and convalescent COVID-19 samples were obtained from the United States, Italy and Spain. T cells, B-cell-depleted T cells, or PBMCs provided the cDNA or gDNA that served as material.

Study processing details: Amplifying reference gene primers gave estimates of nucleated cell counts. Only in-frame clones appear in the TCRdb table, and some are missing; sequencing was by immunoSEQ multiplex PCR. V, J and clone size derive from that table, while D and trimming were established from the DNA sequence. The sample lists about 140,000 clones; 70% to 85% were seen once. Looked up from germline, CDR1 is SGHRS and CDR2 is YFSETQ. Trimming at V came to 4 bases and at J to 4 bases, leaving 5 bases not matched to a gene. The CDR3 extends over 14 amino acids. The receptor was isolated from a human donor in a cohort sampled during active COVID-19. Sequencing used peripheral blood. The V gene is TRBV5-1, the J gene TRBJ2-1; 7 bases agree with TRBD1. CDR3 residues: CASSPGDSYNEQFF. The CDR3 nucleotides read TGCGCCAGCAGCCCCGGGGACAGTTACAATGAGCAGTTCTTC.